This TCR beta chain derives from a study of vaccination and CD4 T cells after COVID-19. The overall study: Two Hispanic individuals were among six male and four female convalescent patients.

This clonotype was counted only a few times. What it binds is not known. Sequencing of the DNA from cultured CD4+ T cells was carried out with the Oncomine TCR Beta short-read assay. One entry per CDR3 protein results from TCRdb running MiXCR on the PCR reads. The profile shows over 9,000 distinct CDR3 sequences, roughly half of them singletons. Treatment meaning: roughly nine-day PBMC culture with coronavirus spike peptide pools or control peptides (ViraFEST assay). With fresh IL-2 medium, half the medium was replaced on days 3 and 7. The CDR3 sequence is 15 residues long. V lost 6 bases, J lost 4 bases, and 6 bases stayed unmatched. Germline CDR1 is MNHEY and CDR2 is SVGEGT.

This receptor was taken from a human donor who had recovered from COVID-19. The sequencing input was CD4+ T cells from blood, cultured in vitro. V usage is TRBV6-2 or TRBV6-3 and J usage is TRBJ2-5; TRBD1 aligns across 12 bases. CDR3 region: CASRRGQGARETQYF. CDR3 DNA: TGTGCCAGCAGACGGGGACAGGGGGCGAGAGAGACCCAGTACTTC.